These T cell receptor beta chains were read from a single sample in a study of blood T cell repertoires in COVID-19. Here immunoSEQ multiplex PCR was the method, and the copy in TCRdb shows in-frame clones only, minus some. The sample has under 500,000 clones; roughly 89% are singletons. Source material: peripheral blood. These receptors all come from a woman aged 30 to 39 with acute or convalescent COVID-19. Each CDR3 is given without its conserved first and last residue. A D gene is named only where the DNA matches it firmly. The listing skips clone size in some rows; elsewhere it reads once, few, many or a size class.

abundance,j_gene,d_gene,v_gene,CDR3aa
NA,TRBJ1-1,TRBD1,TRBV19,ASSTPDRGINTEAF
once,TRBJ2-2,TRBD2,TRBV7-6,ASSLAASGGTGELF
NA,TRBJ2-5,TRBD2,TRBV5-6,ASSVPPFSSGGETQY
NA,TRBJ2-3,NA,TRBV27,ASRLLPRDTQY
NA,TRBJ2-1,TRBD2,TRBV11-2,ASSFRTSGNEQF
NA,TRBJ1-2,NA,TRBV2,ASSGPGYGYT
NA,TRBJ1-3,TRBD1,TRBV19,ASSITRGLGNTIY
NA,TRBJ2-7,TRBD1,TRBV10-2,ASSESNRGAYEQY
NA,TRBJ1-4,NA,TRBV5-5,ASTLQGMGEKLF
NA,TRBJ2-7,TRBD1,TRBV7-3,ASSLEAGGLYEQY
NA,TRBJ1-1,TRBD1,TRBV10-3,AISNPDRVNTEAF